This T cell receptor beta chain was retrieved from a study of CD8 T cells in ankylosing spondylitis. The table lists this clonotype with a count of one. Antigen: not known. Study results and caveats: A subset of motif variants has previously been described in the synovial fluid and blood of reactive arthritis. The authors reported significant enrichment of disease-linked clones in matched ankylosing spondylitis synovial fluid. A motif of 7 to 9 highly homologous TCR beta variants was seen as apparently characteristic of ankylosing spondylitis blood.

CDR1 is ENHRY, CDR2 SYGVKD, per germline. This CDR3 is 15 amino acids long. V lost 4 bases to trimming and J lost 3 bases, with 15 bases between them. TCRdb re-analysed the 5' RACE reads in MiXCR, keeping a single row per CDR3 protein. Here the sample spans about 240,000 distinct CDR3 sequences, roughly 8.6% being singletons. The chain has TRBV10-3 and TRBJ1-2; TRBD1 might be the D (5 bases). This TCR came from a male donor with ankylosing spondylitis or in good health (not recorded which). Sequenced input: blood, either unsorted or a sorted T cell fraction (not recorded which). The chain's CDR3 is CAISGSGRVHYGYTF. For the CDR3, the DNA is TGTGCCATCAGTGGATCGGGCAGGGTCCACTATGGCTACACCTTC.